This T cell receptor (beta chain) was obtained from a study of blood T cell repertoires in COVID-19. For the study at large: PBMCs, B-cell-depleted T cells, or T cells were the source of the cDNA or gDNA that made up the material.

In its sample, this clone was seen once. CDR3 length: 13 residues. Germline V gene sequence: CDR1 MNHNS, CDR2 SASEGT. V gave up 1 base and J gave up 5 bases, with 6 bases separating them. Authors' analysis steps: Using reference gene primer amplification, nucleated cell counts were estimated. TCRdb's copy holds only in-frame clones and misses some; the assay was immunoSEQ multiplex PCR. That table furnishes V, J and clone size, whereas the DNA furnished D and trimming. The sample includes 200,000 to 250,000 clones, about four fifths of them seen just once. The sequenced material came from peripheral blood. The clonotype originates from a man aged 25-45 years who had recovered from COVID-19. The chain links TRBV6-1 to TRBJ2-4; TRBD1 might be the D (6 bases). Here the CDR3 reads CASSEGTENIQYF. The DNA for the CDR3 is TGTGCCAGCAGTGAAGGGACAGAAAACATTCAGTACTTC.